This TCR beta chain was documented in a study of PD-1 blockade in classical Hodgkin lymphoma. Libraries were prepared by immunoSEQ multiplex PCR; TCRdb keeps only in-frame clonotypes and omits some of them. Seen here are 40,000 to 45,000 clones, roughly two thirds observed once, and the top ten hold roughly 3%. Sample time point: cycle 4 day 1 (C4D1), after 5 to 7 weeks of nivolumab. Brentuximab vedotin exposure varied among the patients, all of whom had relapsed after autologous stem cell transplantation. The starting material was peripheral blood mononuclear cells (PBMCs), obtained before the fourth cycle of nivolumab. The sequence came from a human donor with classical Hodgkin lymphoma.

The CDR3 DNA reads as TGTGCCTGGAGTGCATCACTAGCGGGGGCAGATACGCAGTATTTT. Protein sequence: CAWSASLAGADTQYF. The chain couples TRBV30 to TRBJ2-3; 11 bases are a match to TRBD2. The V segment lost 1 base and the J segment 4 bases; nucleotides outside the gene matches: 4. The germline V gene has CDR1 GTSNPN and CDR2 SVGIG (reference sequence). The CDR3 consists of 15 residues.